A single TCR beta chain is shown here with its context. This record comes from a study of blood T cell repertoires in COVID-19. Study context: Samples representing acute and convalescent COVID-19 were sourced from the United States, Italy and Spain. Nucleic acid was either cDNA or gDNA, and it came from T cells, B-cell-depleted T cells, or PBMCs.

In the authors' methods: Using reference gene primer amplification, nucleated cell counts were estimated. Some clones are missing from TCRdb's copy, which holds only in-frame ones; the method was immunoSEQ multiplex PCR. The V and J calls and the clone size are those of that table, but D and trimming were determined from the DNA. The sample consists of approximately 130,000 clones, around 88% of them appearing once. The V and J ends lost 3 bases and 4 bases respectively, with 13 bases between them. Looked up from germline, CDR1 is SGHAT and CDR2 is FQDESV (reference sequence). The CDR3 spans 16 residues.

Sequencing used peripheral blood. The chain is built from TRBV11-1 and TRBJ1-6; a possible D gene is TRBD1 (6 bases). This clonotype originated in a man older than 75 with active or convalescent COVID-19. CDR3 region: CASSFADRRYNSPLHF. The DNA for the CDR3 is TGTGCCAGCAGCTTCGCCGACAGGCGTTATAATTCACCCCTCCACTTT. Full variable domain (outside the CDR3, taken from reference TRBV11-1 and TRBJ1-6): EAEVAQSPRYKITEKSQAVAFWCDPISGHATLYWYRQILGQGPELLVQFQDESVVDDSQLPKDRFSAERLKGVDSTLKIQPAELGDSAMYLCASSFADRRYNSPLHFGNGTRLTVT.